This T cell receptor (beta chain) was obtained from a study of CD8 T cells in Susac syndrome. About the study: Eight or nine of the sequenced Susac syndrome patients were in remission, and more than 5 had active disease.

The J segment lost 0 bases and the V segment lost 5 bases, leaving 9 bases of the junction unmatched. The CDR3 loop spans 16 amino acids. Germline CDR1 reads SQVTM; CDR2 reads ANQGSEA. Random hexamers were used to reverse transcribe roughly 0.5 to 1 ug of RNA. TCR beta CDR3 was amplified by immunoSEQ covering 54 Vbeta and 13 Jbeta. TCRdb itself ran the immunoSEQ multiplex PCR reads through MiXCR, one entry per CDR3 protein. The sample has roughly 150,000 distinct CDR3 sequences; around 95% are singletons. Sample: CD4+ T cells from PBMCs. This TCR came from a human donor with Susac syndrome. The chain carries TRBV29-1 and TRBJ1-2, with 10 nucleotides matching TRBD1. This CDR3 is CSVNLGTGAPNYGYTF. As DNA, the CDR3 is TGCAGCGTTAACCTGGGGACAGGGGCCCCTAACTATGGCTACACCTTC.